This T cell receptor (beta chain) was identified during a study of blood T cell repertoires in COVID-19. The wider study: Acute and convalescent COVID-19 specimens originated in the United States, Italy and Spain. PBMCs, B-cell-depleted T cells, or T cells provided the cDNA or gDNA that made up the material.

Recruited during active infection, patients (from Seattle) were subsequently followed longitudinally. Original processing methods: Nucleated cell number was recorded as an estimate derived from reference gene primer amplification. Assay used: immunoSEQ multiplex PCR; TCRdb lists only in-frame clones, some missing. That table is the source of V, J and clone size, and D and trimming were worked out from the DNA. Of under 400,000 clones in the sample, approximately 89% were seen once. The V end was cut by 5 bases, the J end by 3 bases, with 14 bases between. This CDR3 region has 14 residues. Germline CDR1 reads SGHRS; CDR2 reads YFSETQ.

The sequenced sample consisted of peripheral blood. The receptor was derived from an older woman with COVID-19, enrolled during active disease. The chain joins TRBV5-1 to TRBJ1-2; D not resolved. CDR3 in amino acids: CASRRLTEDYGYTF. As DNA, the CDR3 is TGCGCCAGCAGACGATTGACGGAGGACTATGGCTACACCTTC.